The clone carrying this T cell receptor beta chain showed up many times. The antigen is unknown. This sample was included in a study of regulatory T cells in long-lasting Graves disease. Study-wide background: To qualify as persistent, Graves' disease required over 5 years of antithyroid drugs with positive TSH receptor antibodies. Whole-study results and caveats: New patients shared roughly 960 public clonotypes, and persistent patients shared more, with 2,741. Owing to a sample size that was small, accuracy may have been reduced.

Through Arm-PCR of CDR3 regions and iRepertoire HTBI primers, TCR beta libraries were built. TCRdb re-called the multiplex PCR reads through MiXCR, storing one row per CDR3 protein. The sample shows about 460,000 distinct CDR3 sequences, approximately 22% of them seen only once. Documented time point: persistent/refractory GD, antithyroid drugs over 5 years with positive TRAb. PBMC RNA was the source of the TCR library. Each of the patients was recruited from an endocrinology department situated in Xi'an, China. The ends were cut back, 6 bases at V and 5 bases at J, with 7 bases in the middle. Germline CDR1 SGHAT, CDR2 FQNNGV. The CDR3 has 11 residues.

The starting material was peripheral blood mononuclear cells (PBMCs), obtained when the disease was refractory, from a patient treated with antithyroid drugs. The chain is built from TRBV11-2 and TRBJ2-5; unclear D gene. The sequence came from a female donor with Graves disease. In DNA form, the CDR3 reads TGTGCCAGCAGATCGGCCGAGACCCAGTACTTC. It encodes CASRSAETQYF.